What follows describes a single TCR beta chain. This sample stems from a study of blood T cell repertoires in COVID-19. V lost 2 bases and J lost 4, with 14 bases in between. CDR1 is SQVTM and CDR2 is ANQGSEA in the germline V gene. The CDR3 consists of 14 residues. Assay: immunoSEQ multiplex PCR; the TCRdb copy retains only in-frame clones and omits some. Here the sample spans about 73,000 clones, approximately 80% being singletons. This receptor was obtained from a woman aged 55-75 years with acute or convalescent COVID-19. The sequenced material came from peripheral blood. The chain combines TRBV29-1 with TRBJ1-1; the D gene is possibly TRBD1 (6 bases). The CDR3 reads CSVENPGAITEAFF. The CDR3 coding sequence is TGCAGCGTTGAAAATCCAGGGGCGATCACTGAAGCTTTCTTT.